The entry below gives a single TCR beta chain sequence along with its context. CDR1 is MNHNS, CDR2 SASEGT, per germline. Deletions cut 5 bases from V and 7 bases from J, with 15 bases between. This CDR3 is built from 14 residues. The data belong to a study of CD8+CD57+ T cells in acquired aplastic anemia. Profiling that covered TCR beta VDJ and CDR3 relied on genomic DNA as its template. TCRdb re-called the reads with MiXCR, one entry per CDR3 protein. The profile shows 150,000 or so distinct CDR3 sequences, around half of them singletons. CD8+CD57+ cell expansion had been shown by flow cytometry in patients chosen for sequencing.

The gene calls are TRBV6-1 and TRBJ1-5, with D possibly matching TRBD1 (5 bases). Sequenced: sorted CD4+, CD8+, or CD8+CD57+ T cells (not recorded which) from PBMCs. This receptor was taken from a human donor with aplastic anemia. The CDR3, as DNA: TGTGCCAGCAGTTCCGGGGGGTTTGGACAGCCCCAGCATTTT. It codes for CASSSGGFGQPQHF.